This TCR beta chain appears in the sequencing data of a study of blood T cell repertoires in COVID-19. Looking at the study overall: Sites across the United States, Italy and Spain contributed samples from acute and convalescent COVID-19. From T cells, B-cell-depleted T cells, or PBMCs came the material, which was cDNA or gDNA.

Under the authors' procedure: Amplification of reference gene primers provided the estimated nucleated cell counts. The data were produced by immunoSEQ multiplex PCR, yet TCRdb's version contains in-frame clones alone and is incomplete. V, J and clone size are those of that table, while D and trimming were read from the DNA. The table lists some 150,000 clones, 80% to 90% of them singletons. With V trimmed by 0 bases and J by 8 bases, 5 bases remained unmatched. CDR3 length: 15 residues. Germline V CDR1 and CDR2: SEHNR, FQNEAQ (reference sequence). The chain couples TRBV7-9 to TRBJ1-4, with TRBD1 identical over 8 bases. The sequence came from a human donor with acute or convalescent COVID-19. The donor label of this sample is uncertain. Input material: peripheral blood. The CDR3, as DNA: TGTGCCAGCAGCTTAGCCCGGCAGGGGGCGGAAAAACTGTTTTTT. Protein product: CASSLARQGAEKLFF. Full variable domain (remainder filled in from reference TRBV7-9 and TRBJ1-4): DTGVSQNPRHKITKRGQNVTFRCDPISEHNRLYWYRQTLGQGPEFLTYFQNEAQLEKSRLLSDRFSAERPKGSFSTLEIQRTEQGDSAMYLCASSLARQGAEKLFFGSGTQLSVL.